The clone carrying this T cell receptor (beta chain) was observed at least ten times. What it binds is not known. J lost 1 base, V lost 4 bases, and 9 bases had no gene match. Germline V CDR1 and CDR2: SGHTA, FQGNSA. The CDR3 runs to 17 residues. The source of the sample is a study of CD8 T cells in ankylosing spondylitis. Study-wide results and caveats: The clones that were linked to disease were reported to be significantly enriched in matched synovial fluid samples from ankylosing spondylitis patients.

As the method for making TCR beta libraries, quantitative 5'-RACE with molecular barcodes was used. Via MiXCR, TCRdb re-called the 5' RACE reads, giving one row per CDR3 protein. The table lists some 130,000 distinct CDR3 sequences, 9.5% to 12% of them singletons. V usage is TRBV7-2 and J usage is TRBJ2-3; the match to TRBD2 covers 9 bases. Material: blood, either unsorted or a sorted T cell fraction (not recorded which). The source is a female donor with ankylosing spondylitis or in good health (not recorded which). The CDR3 DNA is TGTGCCAGCAGCTCCGAACTTAGCGGGGGCCGCACAGATACGCAGTATTTT. Protein sequence: CASSSELSGGRTDTQYF.